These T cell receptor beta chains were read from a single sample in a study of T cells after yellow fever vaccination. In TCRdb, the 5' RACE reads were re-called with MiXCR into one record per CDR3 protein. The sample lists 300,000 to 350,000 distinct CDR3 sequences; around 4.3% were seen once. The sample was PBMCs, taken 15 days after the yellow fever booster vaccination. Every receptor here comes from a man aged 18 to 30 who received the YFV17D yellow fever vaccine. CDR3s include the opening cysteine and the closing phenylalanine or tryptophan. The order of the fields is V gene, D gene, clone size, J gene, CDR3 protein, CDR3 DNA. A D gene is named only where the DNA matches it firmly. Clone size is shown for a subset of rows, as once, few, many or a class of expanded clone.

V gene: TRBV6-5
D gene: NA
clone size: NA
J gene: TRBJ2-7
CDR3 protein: CASSYRDGGYEQYF
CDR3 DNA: TGTGCCAGCAGTTACAGGGACGGAGGCTACGAGCAGTACTTC

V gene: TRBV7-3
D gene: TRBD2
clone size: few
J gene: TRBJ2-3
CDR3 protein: CASSRSSGEGTDTQYF
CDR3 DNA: TGTGCCAGCAGCCGATCTAGCGGGGAAGGCACAGATACGCAGTATTTT

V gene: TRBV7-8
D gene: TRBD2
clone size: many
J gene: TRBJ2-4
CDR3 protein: CASSSRTSGGPGAKNIQYF
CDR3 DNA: TGTGCCAGCAGCTCACGGACTAGCGGGGGCCCAGGGGCCAAAAACATTCAGTACTTC

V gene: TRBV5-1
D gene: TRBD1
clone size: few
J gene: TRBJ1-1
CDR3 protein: CASSRTGGSTEAFF
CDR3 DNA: TGCGCCAGCAGTAGAACAGGGGGATCCACTGAAGCTTTCTTT

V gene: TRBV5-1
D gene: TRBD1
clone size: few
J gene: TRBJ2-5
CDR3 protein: CASSLRQGESSRKETQYF
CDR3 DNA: TGCGCCAGCAGCTTACGACAGGGGGAGTCCTCAAGGAAAGAGACCCAGTACTTC

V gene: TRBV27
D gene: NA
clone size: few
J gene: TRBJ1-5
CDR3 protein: CASSTAGAHQPQHF
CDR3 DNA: TGTGCCAGCAGTACAGCAGGAGCACATCAGCCCCAGCATTTT

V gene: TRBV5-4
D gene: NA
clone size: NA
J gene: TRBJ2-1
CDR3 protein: CASSALLGEQFF
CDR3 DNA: TGTGCCAGCAGCGCCCTCCTGGGTGAGCAGTTCTTC

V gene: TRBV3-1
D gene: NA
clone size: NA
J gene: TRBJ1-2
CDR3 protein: CASSAQGNGYTF
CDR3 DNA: TGTGCCAGCAGCGCACAAGGGAATGGCTACACCTTC

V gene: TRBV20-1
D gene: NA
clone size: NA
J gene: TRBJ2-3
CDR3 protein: CSARIIGFADTQYF
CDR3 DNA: TGCAGTGCTAGAATCATCGGGTTCGCAGATACGCAGTATTTT

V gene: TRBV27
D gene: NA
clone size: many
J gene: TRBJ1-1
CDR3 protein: CASSFGVVNTEAFF
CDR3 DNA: TGTGCCAGCAGTTTTGGCGTCGTGAACACTGAAGCTTTCTTT

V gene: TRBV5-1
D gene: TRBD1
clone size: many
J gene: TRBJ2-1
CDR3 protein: CASSSGTGNHNEQFF
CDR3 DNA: TGCGCCAGCAGCTCCGGGACAGGGAATCACAATGAGCAGTTCTTC

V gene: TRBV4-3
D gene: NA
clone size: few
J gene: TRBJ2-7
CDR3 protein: CASSRVQGYEQYF
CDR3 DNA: TGCGCCAGCAGCCGCGTTCAGGGCTACGAGCAGTACTTC

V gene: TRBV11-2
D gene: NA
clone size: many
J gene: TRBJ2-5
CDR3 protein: CASSQEGGTQYF
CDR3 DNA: TGTGCCAGCAGCCAAGAGGGGGGGACCCAGTACTTC

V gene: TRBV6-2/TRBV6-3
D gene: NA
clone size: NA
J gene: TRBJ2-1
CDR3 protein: CASRLAYRNEQFF
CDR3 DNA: TGTGCCAGCAGACTAGCTTATCGCAATGAGCAGTTCTTC

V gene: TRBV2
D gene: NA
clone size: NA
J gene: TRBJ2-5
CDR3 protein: CASSEYRTQETQYF
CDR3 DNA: TGTGCCAGCAGTGAATATAGGACCCAAGAGACCCAGTACTTC

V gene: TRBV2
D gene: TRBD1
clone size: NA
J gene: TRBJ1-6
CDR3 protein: CAIRQGYNSPLHF
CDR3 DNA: TGTGCCATAAGACAGGGCTATAATTCACCCCTCCACTTT

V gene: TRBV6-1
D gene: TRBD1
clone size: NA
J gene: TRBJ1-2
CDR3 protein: CASLDRGKQGYGYTF
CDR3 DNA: TGTGCCAGCTTAGACAGGGGTAAACAGGGCTATGGCTACACCTTC

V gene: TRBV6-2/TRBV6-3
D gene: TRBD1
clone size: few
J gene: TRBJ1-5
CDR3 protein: CASSNRGGQPQHF
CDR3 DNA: TGTGCCAGCAGCAACAGGGGCGGTCAGCCCCAGCATTTT

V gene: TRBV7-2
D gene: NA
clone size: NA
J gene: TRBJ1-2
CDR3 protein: CASSFNPGGGYTF
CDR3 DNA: TGTGCCAGCAGCTTCAACCCAGGCGGGGGCTACACCTTC

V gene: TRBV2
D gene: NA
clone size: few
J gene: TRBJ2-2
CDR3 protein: CASRQDRNTGELFF
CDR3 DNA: TGTGCCAGCAGACAAGACAGAAACACCGGGGAGCTGTTTTTT

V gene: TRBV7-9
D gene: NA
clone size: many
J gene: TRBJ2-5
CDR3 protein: CASAWGSFQQETQYF
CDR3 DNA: TGTGCCAGCGCCTGGGGATCTTTCCAACAAGAGACCCAGTACTTC

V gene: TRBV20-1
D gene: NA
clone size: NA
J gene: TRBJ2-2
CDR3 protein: CSARQLGMGRGELFF
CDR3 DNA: TGCAGTGCCAGACAACTTGGAATGGGGCGAGGGGAGCTGTTTTTT

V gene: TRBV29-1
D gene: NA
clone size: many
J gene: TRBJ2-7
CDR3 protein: CSGGNTYEQYF
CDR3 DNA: TGCAGCGGCGGGAATACCTACGAGCAGTACTTC

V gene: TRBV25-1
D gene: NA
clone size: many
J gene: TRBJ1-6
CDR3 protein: CASTPRGLDNSPLHF
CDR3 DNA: TGTGCCAGCACCCCCAGGGGTTTAGACAATTCACCCCTCCACTTT

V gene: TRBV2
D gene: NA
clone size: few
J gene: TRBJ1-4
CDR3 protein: CASSEMRVKSEKLFF
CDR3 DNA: TGTGCCAGCAGTGAAATGCGGGTTAAAAGTGAAAAACTGTTTTTT

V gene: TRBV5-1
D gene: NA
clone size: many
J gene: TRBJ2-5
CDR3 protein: CASSADQETQYF
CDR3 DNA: TGCGCCAGCAGCGCGGACCAAGAGACCCAGTACTTC

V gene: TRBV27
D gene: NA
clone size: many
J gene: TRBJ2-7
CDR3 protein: CASGLGLPYEQYF
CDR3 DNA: TGTGCCAGCGGGTTGGGACTCCCCTACGAGCAGTACTTC

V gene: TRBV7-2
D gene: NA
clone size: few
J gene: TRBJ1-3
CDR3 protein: CASSLILRGTGNTIYF
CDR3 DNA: TGTGCCAGCAGCTTAATTCTCAGGGGTACTGGAAACACCATATATTTT

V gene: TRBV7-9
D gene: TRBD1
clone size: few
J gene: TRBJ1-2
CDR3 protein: CASGGQGRANYGYTF
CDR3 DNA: TGTGCCAGCGGAGGACAGGGAAGAGCTAACTATGGCTACACCTTC

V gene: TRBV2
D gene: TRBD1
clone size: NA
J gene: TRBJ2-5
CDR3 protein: CASSDPPGTGDGETQYF
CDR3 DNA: TGTGCCAGCAGTGACCCTCCGGGGACAGGGGATGGAGAGACCCAGTACTTC

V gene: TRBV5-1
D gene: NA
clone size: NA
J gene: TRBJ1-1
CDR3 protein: CASSFVLSGSEAFF
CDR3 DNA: TGCGCCAGCAGCTTCGTCTTGTCGGGCTCTGAAGCTTTCTTT

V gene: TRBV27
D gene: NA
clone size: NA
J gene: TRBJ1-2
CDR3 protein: CASSAPGTPNYGHTF
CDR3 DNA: TGTGCCAGCAGTGCCCCCGGGACACCAAACTATGGCCACACCTTC

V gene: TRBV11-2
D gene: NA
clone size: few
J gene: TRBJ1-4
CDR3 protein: CASSSGEKLFF
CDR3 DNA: TGTGCCAGCAGCTCTGGAGAAAAACTGTTTTTT

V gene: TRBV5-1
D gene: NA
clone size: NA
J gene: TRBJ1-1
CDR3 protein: CASSFNRAGASTEAFF
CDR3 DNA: TGCGCCAGCAGCTTCAACCGGGCGGGGGCAAGCACTGAAGCTTTCTTT

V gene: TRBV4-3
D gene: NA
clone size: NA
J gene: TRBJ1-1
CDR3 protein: CASSQDFGDGPFF
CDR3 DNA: TGCGCCAGCAGCCAAGATTTTGGGGACGGGCCTTTCTTT

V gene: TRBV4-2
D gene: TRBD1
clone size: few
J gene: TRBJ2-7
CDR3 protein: CASSLGDRGTYEQYF
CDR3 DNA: TGTGCCAGCAGCCTTGGAGACAGGGGAACTTACGAGCAGTACTTC

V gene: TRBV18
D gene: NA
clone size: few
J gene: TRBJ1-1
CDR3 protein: CASSPQSTGNTEAFF
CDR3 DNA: TGTGCCAGCTCACCACAATCAACAGGGAACACTGAAGCTTTCTTT

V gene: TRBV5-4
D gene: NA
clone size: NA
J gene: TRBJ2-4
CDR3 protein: CASSPLEGAKNIQYF
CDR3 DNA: TGTGCCAGCAGCCCCCTGGAGGGGGCCAAAAACATTCAGTACTTC

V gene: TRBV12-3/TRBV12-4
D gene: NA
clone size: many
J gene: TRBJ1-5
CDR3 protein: CASSLTLNSNQPQHF
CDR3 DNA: TGTGCCAGCAGTTTAACATTGAATAGCAATCAGCCCCAGCATTTT

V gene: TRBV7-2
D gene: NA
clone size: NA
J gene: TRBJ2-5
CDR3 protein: CASSILGGPAPQETQYF
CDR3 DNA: TGTGCCAGCAGTATACTTGGCGGGCCAGCACCCCAAGAGACCCAGTACTTC

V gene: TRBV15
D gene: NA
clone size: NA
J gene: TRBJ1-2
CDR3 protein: CATSRDLDSNYGYTF
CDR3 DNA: TGTGCCACCAGCAGAGATCTGGATAGCAACTATGGCTACACCTTC